One and the same sample provided the 16 T cell receptor beta chains below, sequenced in a study of T cells in Graves' hyperthyroidism and ophthalmopathy. The CDR3 regions of TCR beta were amplified from RNA transcripts. The HTBI primer set drove a first-round RT-PCR of the TCR CDR3. TCRdb independently ran MiXCR on the multiplex PCR reads; one entry per CDR3 protein. The data show around 480,000 distinct CDR3 sequences, over 13% seen once. The sequenced material came from blood. The source of these receptors is a woman younger than 35 with Graves' hyperthyroidism.

This clonotype was counted at least ten times. V and J are TRBV10-3 and TRBJ2-1, with TRBD2 identical over 14 bases. The junction had 8 bases not matched to a gene; V was cut back by 4 bases and J by 9 bases. Germline CDR1 and CDR2: ENHRY and SYGVKD. There are 16 residues in the CDR3. CDR3 sequence (DNA): TGTGCCATCAGTGGGTCCGGGACTAGCGGGAGAGGTGAGCAGTTCTTC. The encoded protein is CAISGSGTSGRGEQFF.

At least ten counts were recorded for this clonotype. The gene calls are TRBV20-1 and TRBJ2-7; D is unclear. Germline V gene lookup returns CDR1 DFQATT and CDR2 SNEGSKA (reference sequence). The CDR3 covers 13 residues. V was clipped by 1 base and J by 0 bases, with 7 bases between them. CDR3 bases: TGCAGTGCTAGAGGCTCAAGCTCCTACGAGCAGTACGTC. As protein: CSARGSSSYEQYV.

The chain carries TRBV27 and TRBJ2-2; 8 bases are a match to TRBD2. The trim removed 3 bases at V and 4 bases at J, leaving 1 base unmatched. Per germline, CDR1 MNHEY and CDR2 SMNVEV (reference sequence). CDR3 size: 14 residues. CDR3 sequence: CASSFSGTTGELFF. The CDR3 DNA sequence: TGTGCCAGCAGTTTTAGCGGGACCACCGGGGAGCTGTTTTTT.

This clonotype occurred many times. V usage is TRBV12-3 or TRBV12-4 and J usage is TRBJ2-1; D unresolved. Trimming pared 5 bases from V and 6 bases from J, leaving 17 bases between. The CDR3 sequence is 15 residues long. CDR3 bases: TGTGCCAGCAGTGACTCCGGGCCCTCCGGCAATGAGCAGTTCTTC. Protein product: CASSDSGPSGNEQFF.

This clonotype was recorded a few times. This chain connects TRBV27 to TRBJ2-5; TRBD2 matches 7 bases. CDR1 and CDR2 from the germline V gene are MNHEY and SMNVEV (reference sequence). The CDR3 consists of 14 residues. V shed 1 base, J shed 5 bases, and the junction held 4 bases outside the gene matches. CDR3 DNA sequence: TGTGCCAGCAGTTTATGGGGAGGGTTCGAGACCCAGTACTTC. Protein product: CASSLWGGFETQYF.

This clonotype was seen more than once but under ten times. Here the CDR3 DNA reads TGTGCCAGCAGCTTAAATGTAGCGGGAGGACCTGGGGACGAGCAGTACTTC. Amino acids: CASSLNVAGGPGDEQYF. The chain has TRBV7-9 and TRBJ2-7; 10 bases match TRBD2. The CDR3 length is 17 residues. Germline CDR1 is SEHNR and CDR2 is FQNEAQ (reference sequence). Trimming at V came to 2 bases and at J to 5 bases, leaving 12 bases not matched to a gene.

This clonotype was counted ten times or more. V gene TRBV20-1 combines with J gene TRBJ2-3; 7 nucleotides line up with TRBD2. Germline V CDR1 and CDR2: DFQATT, SNEGSKA (reference sequence). This CDR3 spans 14 amino acids. Losses at the gene ends were 2 bases for V and 0 bases for J; bases not matched to a gene: 2. The CDR3 protein is CSARSGISTDTQYF. The CDR3 bases are TGCAGTGCTAGAAGCGGGATTAGCACAGATACGCAGTATTTT.

The chain has TRBV6-1 and TRBJ2-3, with 13 positions matching TRBD2. With V trimmed by 5 bases and J by 1 base, 9 bases remained unmatched. CDR1 is MNHNS, CDR2 SASEGT, per germline. CDR3 size: 18 residues. The CDR3 here is CASSNPGLAGRRTDTQYF. The CDR3 DNA reads as TGTGCCAGCAGTAACCCGGGACTAGCGGGACGGCGCACAGATACGCAGTATTTT.

This clonotype was observed a few times. V gene TRBV19 combines with J gene TRBJ2-3; 12 bases fit TRBD2. Germline V gives CDR1 LNHDA, CDR2 SQIVND (reference sequence). The V segment lost 5 bases and the J segment 4 bases; nucleotides outside the gene matches: 10. This CDR3 has 17 residues. The CDR3: CASSSPRLAGVSDTQYF. CDR3 bases: TGTGCCAGTAGTTCGCCGCGACTAGCGGGAGTATCAGATACGCAGTATTTT. Drawing the rest from reference TRBV19 and TRBJ2-3, the complete variable domain is DGGITQSPKYLFRKEGQNVTLSCEQNLNHDAMYWYRQDPGQGLRLIYYSQIVNDFQKGDIAEGYSVSREKKESFPLTVTSAQKNPTAFYLCASSSPRLAGVSDTQYFGPGTRLTVL.

The chain employs TRBV5-4 and TRBJ2-1; 14 nucleotides align to TRBD2. V lost 6 bases to trimming and J lost 10 bases; unmatched junction nucleotides: 9. In germline, CDR1 is SGHNT, CDR2 YYREEE (reference sequence). CDR3 size: 15 residues. CDR3 sequence (DNA): TGTGCCAGCAACTCCGGGACTAGCGGGAGTCGGGAGCAGTTCTTC. Protein: CASNSGTSGSREQFF.

The chain has TRBV5-5 and TRBJ1-1; D may be TRBD1 (5 bases). V was cut by 1 base and J by 4 bases, with 11 bases left in between. The CDR3 length is 14 residues. Germline V gene lookup returns CDR1 SGHKS and CDR2 YYEKEE (reference sequence). The CDR3 sequence is CASSLIGVSTEAFF. DNA of the CDR3: TGTGCCAGCAGCTTGATAGGGGTTAGCACTGAAGCTTTCTTT.

At least ten counts were recorded for this clonotype. The V call is TRBV5-1, the J call TRBJ2-7; TRBD2 matches 8 bases. Trimming cost V 4 bases and J 4 bases; bases outside gene matches: 7. This CDR3 contains 14 residues. Germline CDR1 is SGHRS and CDR2 is YFSETQ. CDR3 residues: CASSIGTRMYEQYF. CDR3 coding DNA: TGCGCCAGCAGCATCGGGACTAGGATGTACGAGCAGTACTTC. The variable domain in full, completed from reference TRBV5-1 and TRBJ2-7, reads KAGVTQTPRYLIKTRGQQVTLSCSPISGHRSVSWYQQTPGQGLQFLFEYFSETQRNKGNFPGRFSGRQFSNSRSEMNVSTLELGDSALYLCASSIGTRMYEQYFGPGTRLTVT.

This clonotype came up a few times. The genes are TRBV19 and TRBJ2-1, with 7 positions matching TRBD2. Germline CDR1 and CDR2: LNHDA and SQIVND (reference sequence). The J segment lost 0 bases and the V segment lost 1 base, leaving 9 bases of the junction unmatched. The CDR3 loop spans 18 amino acids. This chain's CDR3 is CASSIGLGLAASYNEQFF. The CDR3, as DNA: TGTGCCAGTAGTATAGGCCTGGGGCTAGCGGCCTCCTACAATGAGCAGTTCTTC.

This clonotype was detected ten times or more. The gene calls are TRBV6-1 and TRBJ1-1, with 9 bases that match TRBD1. Germline V gene sequence: CDR1 MNHNS, CDR2 SASEGT. This CDR3 has 16 residues. Unmatched junction bases numbered 11, after V lost 4 bases and J lost 5 bases. This chain's CDR3 is CASSADGQGRGTEAFF. CDR3 DNA: TGTGCCAGCAGTGCGGACGGACAGGGGAGAGGGACTGAAGCTTTCTTT.

This clonotype was observed a few times. V and J are TRBV9 and TRBJ2-4, with unresolved D. This CDR3 contains 16 residues. V dropped 0 bases and J dropped 7 bases, with 17 bases sitting between them. CDR1 is SGDLS, CDR2 YYNGEE, per germline. Here the CDR3 DNA reads TGTGCCAGCAGCGTAGATGGCAGATCGTCCTGGAACATTCAGTACTTC. Protein product: CASSVDGRSSWNIQYF.

Ten or more counts support this clonotype. The J gene is TRBJ1-5, the V gene TRBV7-9; 9 bases line up with TRBD1. This CDR3 region has 16 residues. The germline V gene encodes CDR1 SEHNR and CDR2 FQNEAQ (reference sequence). Germline trimming cut 1 base from V and 4 bases from J; bases unmatched to any gene: 5. Here the CDR3 DNA reads TGTGCCAGCAGCTTAGGGGGGACAGGGCCTAATCAGCCCCAGCATTTT. It encodes CASSLGGTGPNQPQHF.